This is a list of T cell receptor beta chains from one sample in a study of blood T cell repertoires in COVID-19. Using immunoSEQ multiplex PCR, the repertoire was profiled, and TCRdb retains in-frame clones only, with some absent. This sample yields fewer than 200,000 clones, of which around four fifths are seen a single time; about 8.8% belongs to the top ten. The specimen sequenced was peripheral blood. All receptors come from an elderly woman with COVID-19, enrolled during active disease. CDR3s include the opening cysteine and the closing phenylalanine or tryptophan. Fields, in order: V gene, J gene, CDR3 protein.

TRBV5-1	TRBJ1-3	CASSLGQGGNTIYF
TRBV28	TRBJ1-2	CASRFGTGGLANYGYTF
TRBV28	TRBJ2-3	CASSPTSGSFSDTQYF
TRBV9	TRBJ2-7	CASSVESGHEQYF
TRBV18	TRBJ2-3	CASSPRTAGDTQYF
TRBV5-1	TRBJ2-1	CASSQGLAIVEQFF
TRBV5-4	TRBJ1-1	CASSPRQGPNTEAFF
TRBV9	TRBJ1-1	CASSPPVGGPSTEAFF
TRBV5-1	TRBJ1-5	CASSVTGGDEPQHF
TRBV30	TRBJ1-5	CAWSPSEAAQHF
TRBV2	TRBJ1-3	CASSTGNTIYF
TRBV19	TRBJ1-3	CAIKGETGNTIYF
TRBV5-1	TRBJ1-1	CASSLMAGRTEAFF
TRBV19	TRBJ1-2	CASTLGGRLMRGYTF
TRBV3-1/TRBV3-2	TRBJ2-1	CASSPKVEEFYNEQFF
TRBV6-5	TRBJ2-1	CASSYSGSSYNEQFF
TRBV18	TRBJ2-3	CASSPPNRPHVGTDTQYF
TRBV19	TRBJ1-1	CASSIDPRGQGWGTNTEAFF
TRBV2	TRBJ1-6	CASSDSSSYNSPLHF
TRBV2	TRBJ1-1	CASTSTANTEAFF
TRBV5-5	TRBJ2-7	CASSPPYPRGGDEQYF
TRBV7-8	TRBJ2-1	CASSLSSSSYNEQFF
TRBV15	TRBJ1-5	CATSSPAVRSNQPQHF
TRBV7-3	TRBJ2-5	CASSRARGETQYF
TRBV6-5	TRBJ2-2	CASRPTTGGAGELFF
TRBV5-6	TRBJ2-5	CASSYGLTGEETQYF
TRBV6-5	TRBJ1-5	CASCRDRNQPQHF
TRBV6-1	TRBJ1-1	CASSERGPGATEAFF
TRBV9	TRBJ2-7	CASSVDGSSFEQYF
TRBV20-1	TRBJ2-1	CSALGNEQFF
TRBV28	TRBJ2-3	CASSSAGIGTDTQYF
TRBV19	TRBJ2-7	CASSGGSYEQYF
TRBV6-5	TRBJ1-2	CASSLRQGGFGGYTF
TRBV28	TRBJ1-1	CASVPGQNTEAFF
TRBV5-6	TRBJ1-4	CASSRRGGNEKLFF
TRBV5-1	TRBJ1-4	CASRAQGRTNEKLFF
TRBV5-1	TRBJ1-2	CASSPTSGGYTF
TRBV2	TRBJ2-7	CASRDSGRSMYEQYF
TRBV28	TRBJ1-4	CASIGGMSNEKLFF
TRBV6-5	TRBJ1-2	CASSYGDKVDGYTF
TRBV7-2	TRBJ1-2	CASSLEAGNNGYTF
TRBV2	TRBJ2-7	CASTLGGGLGGYEQYF
TRBV27	TRBJ2-3	CASSGLPSAGDTQYF
TRBV6-5	TRBJ1-5	CASSPPGAQHF
TRBV5-6	TRBJ1-2	CASSLLYGYTF
TRBV18	TRBJ2-3	CASSPPSESSTQYF
TRBV6-6	TRBJ1-5	CASRPVNQPQHF
TRBV4-1	TRBJ2-7	CASSLHSGSFYEQYF
TRBV4-1	TRBJ1-1	CASRLLGVGNTEAFF
TRBV28	TRBJ2-3	CASSNPGLAINTQYF
TRBV11-3	TRBJ2-1	CASSWEQDNEQFF
TRBV2	TRBJ1-1	CASSEAGGLEAFF
TRBV3-1/TRBV3-2	TRBJ1-1	CASSQLTEAFF
TRBV5-1	TRBJ2-1	CASSLDLAGGSNEQFF
TRBV7-6	TRBJ2-3	CASSLFPGTRSTDTQYF
TRBV2	TRBJ2-7	CASREPGQGHF
TRBV4-1	TRBJ1-1	CASSQEGGWNTEAFF
TRBV6-5	TRBJ1-2	CASRNDRDRDHTF
TRBV3-1/TRBV3-2	TRBJ1-4	CASRGHNEKLFF
TRBV9	TRBJ2-3	CASSGGTTHTDTQYF